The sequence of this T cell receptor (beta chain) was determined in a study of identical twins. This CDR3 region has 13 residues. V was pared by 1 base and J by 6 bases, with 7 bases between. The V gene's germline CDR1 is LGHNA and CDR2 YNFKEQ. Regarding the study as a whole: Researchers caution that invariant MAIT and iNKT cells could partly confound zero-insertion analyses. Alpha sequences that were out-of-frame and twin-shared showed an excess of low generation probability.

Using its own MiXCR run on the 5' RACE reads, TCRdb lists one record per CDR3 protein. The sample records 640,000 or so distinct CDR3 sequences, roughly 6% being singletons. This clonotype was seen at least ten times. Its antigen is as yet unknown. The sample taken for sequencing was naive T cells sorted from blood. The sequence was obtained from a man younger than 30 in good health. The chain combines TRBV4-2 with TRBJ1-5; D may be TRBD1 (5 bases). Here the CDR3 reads CASSQGGGQPQHF. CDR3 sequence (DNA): TGTGCCAGCAGCCAAGGGGGGGGTCAGCCCCAGCATTTT.